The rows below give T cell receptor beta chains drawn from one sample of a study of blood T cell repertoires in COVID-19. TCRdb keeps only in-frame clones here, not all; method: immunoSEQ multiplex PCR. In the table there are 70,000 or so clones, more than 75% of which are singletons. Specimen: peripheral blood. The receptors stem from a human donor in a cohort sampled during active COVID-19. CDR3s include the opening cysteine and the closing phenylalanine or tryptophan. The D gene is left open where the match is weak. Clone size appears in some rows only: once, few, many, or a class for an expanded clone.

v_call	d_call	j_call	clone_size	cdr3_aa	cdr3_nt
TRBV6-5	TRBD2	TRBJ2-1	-	CASRLAGYNEQFF	TGTGCCAGCAGGCTAGCGGGTTACAATGAGCAGTTCTTC
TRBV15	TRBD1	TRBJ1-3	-	CATSRDQGASGNTIYF	TGTGCCACCAGCAGAGATCAGGGGGCATCTGGAAACACCATATATTTT
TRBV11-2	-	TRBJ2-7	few	CASSLNSAPYEQYF	TGTGCCAGCAGCTTAAATAGCGCCCCATACGAGCAGTACTTC
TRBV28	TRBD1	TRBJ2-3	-	CASSPPGQGRGTDTQYF	TGTGCCAGCAGTCCACCCGGACAGGGAAGAGGCACAGATACGCAGTATTTT
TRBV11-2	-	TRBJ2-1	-	CASSLDPGTYNEQFF	TGTGCCAGCAGCTTAGACCCAGGAACCTACAATGAGCAGTTCTTC
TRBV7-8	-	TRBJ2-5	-	CASSKDRAQETQYF	TGTGCCAGCAGCAAAGACAGAGCTCAAGAGACCCAGTACTTC
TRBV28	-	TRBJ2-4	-	CASSPGAKNIQYF	TGTGCCAGCTCTCCGGGAGCTAAAAACATTCAGTACTTC
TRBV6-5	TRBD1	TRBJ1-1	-	CASVLDRVITEAFF	TGTGCCAGCGTCCTCGACAGGGTTATCACTGAAGCTTTCTTT
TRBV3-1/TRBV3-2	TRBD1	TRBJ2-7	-	CASSREGAAYEQYF	TGTGCCAGCAGCCGCGAGGGGGCCGCCTACGAGCAGTACTTC
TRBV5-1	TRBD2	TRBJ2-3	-	CASSSEREGITDTQYF	TGCGCCAGCAGCTCCGAGCGGGAGGGGATCACAGATACGCAGTATTTT
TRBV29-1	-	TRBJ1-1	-	CSESGGRDTEAFF	TGCTCCGAGTCGGGGGGCAGGGACACTGAAGCTTTCTTT
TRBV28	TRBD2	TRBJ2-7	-	CASSFSSGRISYEQYF	TGTGCCAGCAGTTTTTCTAGCGGGAGGATCTCCTACGAGCAGTACTTC
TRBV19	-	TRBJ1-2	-	CAATGGTRPGYTF	TGTGCCGCCACGGGTGGAACTCGACCAGGCTACACCTTC
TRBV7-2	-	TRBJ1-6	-	CASSPNVGDSPLHF	TGTGCCAGCAGCCCTAATGTGGGAGATTCACCCCTCCACTTT
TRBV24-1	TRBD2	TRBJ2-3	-	CATSDRKSLAGGLDTQYF	TGTGCCACCAGTGATCGAAAATCTTTAGCGGGAGGTTTAGATACGCAGTATTTT
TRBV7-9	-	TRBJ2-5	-	CASSTPTYQETQYF	TGTGCCAGCAGCACCCCTACCTACCAAGAGACCCAGTACTTC
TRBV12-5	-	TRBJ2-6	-	CASGKGDDGANVLTF	TGTGCTAGTGGAAAGGGGGATGATGGGGCCAACGTCCTGACTTTC
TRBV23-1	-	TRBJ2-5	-	CASSQSASWETQYF	TGCGCCAGCAGTCAATCTGCTAGTTGGGAGACCCAGTACTTC
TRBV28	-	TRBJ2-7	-	CASRSGRFWGDSQDEQYF	TGTGCCAGCAGATCAGGCAGATTTTGGGGAGATAGTCAGGACGAGCAGTACTTC
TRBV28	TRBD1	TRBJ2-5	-	CASSSLRTGSRYF	TGTGCCAGCAGTTCCCTCCGGACAGGGAGTCGTTACTTC
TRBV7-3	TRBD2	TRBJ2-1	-	CASSPGTSGSTYGGEQFF	TGTGCCAGCAGCCCTGGGACTAGCGGGAGCACTTATGGCGGTGAGCAGTTCTTC
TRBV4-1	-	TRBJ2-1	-	CASSHRQNYNEQFF	TGCGCCAGCAGCCACCGACAGAACTACAATGAGCAGTTCTTC
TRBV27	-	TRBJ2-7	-	CASSLSSSSYEQYF	TGTGCCAGCAGTTTATCCTCGAGCTCCTACGAGCAGTACTTC
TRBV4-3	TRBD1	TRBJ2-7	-	CASSRQTGGRYEQYF	TGCGCCAGCAGCCGGCAGACAGGGGGCAGGTACGAGCAGTACTTC
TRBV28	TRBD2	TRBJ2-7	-	CASSLILAGVYEQYF	TGTGCCAGCAGTTTAATTTTAGCGGGAGTTTACGAGCAGTACTTC
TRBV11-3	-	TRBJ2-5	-	CASSLTGLMGETQYF	TGTGCCAGCAGCCTTACAGGGTTAATGGGGGAGACCCAGTACTTC
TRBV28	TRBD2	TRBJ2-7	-	CASSYSGRANRVEQYF	TGTGCCAGCAGTTATAGCGGGAGGGCCAATAGGGTCGAGCAGTACTTC
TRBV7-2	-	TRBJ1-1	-	CASSSTGNTEAFF	TGTGCCAGCAGCTCCACAGGGAACACTGAAGCTTTCTTT
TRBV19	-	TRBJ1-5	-	CASSNAGYSNQPQHF	TGTGCCAGTAGTAATGCGGGCTATAGCAATCAGCCCCAGCATTTT
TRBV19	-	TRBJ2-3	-	CASSIESGTQYF	TGTGCCAGTAGTATAGAGAGCGGTACGCAGTATTTT
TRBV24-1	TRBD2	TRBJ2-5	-	CATSDTTSGMYQETQYF	TGTGCCACCAGTGACACTACTAGCGGGATGTACCAAGAGACCCAGTACTTC
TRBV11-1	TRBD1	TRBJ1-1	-	CASSMTGGNTEAFF	TGTGCCAGCAGCATGACAGGGGGGAACACTGAAGCTTTCTTT